These 7 T cell receptor beta chains share one sample of origin, sequenced in a study of T cell changes during pregnancy in multiple sclerosis. The method was immunoSEQ multiplex PCR; TCRdb's version includes in-frame clones alone and lacks a portion of them. Of over 90,000 clones in the sample, approximately 89% were seen once. Source: peripheral blood, taken before pregnancy. The receptors stem from a female donor with multiple sclerosis, enrolled in a pregnancy study.

The chain employs TRBV11-3 and TRBJ2-7; D gene uncertain. Germline CDR1 reads SGHNT; CDR2 reads YENEEA. The CDR3 consists of 13 residues. V was cut by 1 base and J by 3 bases, with 7 bases left in between. The CDR3 is CASSLGQNYEQYF. The CDR3 DNA reads TGTGCCAGCAGCTTAGGACAAAACTACGAGCAGTACTTC.

This clone showed up just once. CDR3 in DNA: TGTGCCAGCAGCTTGCTCGGTGGGGGGGATAAAGATACGCAGTATTTT. It encodes CASSLLGGGDKDTQYF. V gene TRBV5-6 combines with J gene TRBJ2-3; 7 nucleotides agree with TRBD2. Germline CDR1 SGHDT, CDR2 YYEEEE. The CDR3 runs to 16 residues. With V trimmed by 1 base and J by 5 bases, 10 bases remained unmatched.

The V gene is TRBV15, the J gene TRBJ2-1; TRBD1 aligns across 9 bases. The germline V gene encodes CDR1 LNHNV and CDR2 YYDKDF (reference sequence). V gave up 6 bases and J gave up 8 bases; unmatched junction bases: 2. This CDR3 is built from 12 residues. For the CDR3, the DNA is TGTGCCACCAGGGACAGGGGTGATGAGCAGTTCTTC. This encodes CATRDRGDEQFF. Drawing the rest from reference TRBV15 and TRBJ2-1, the complete variable domain is DAMVIQNPRYQVTQFGKPVTLSCSQTLNHNVMYWYQQKSSQAPKLLFHYYDKDFNNEADTPDNFQSRRPNTSFCFLDIRSPGLGDTAMYLCATRDRGDEQFFGPGTRLTVL.

This clone appeared a few times. The rearrangement links TRBV2 to TRBJ1-1, with D maybe TRBD1 (5 bases). Germline V gene sequence: CDR1 SNHLY, CDR2 FYNNEI. The CDR3 is 12 residues long. V was clipped by 6 bases and J by 7 bases, with 12 bases between them. The CDR3 nucleotides read TGTGCCAGCAGCCCCTTTAGGGGTGAAGCTTTCTTT. Translated: CASSPFRGEAFF. Filled out from reference TRBV2 and TRBJ1-1, the complete variable domain reads EPEVTQTPSHQVTQMGQEVILRCVPISNHLYFYWYRQILGQKVEFLVSFYNNEISEKSEIFDDQFSVERPDGSNFTLKIRSTKLEDSAMYFCASSPFRGEAFFGQGTRLTVV.

V is TRBV18 and J is TRBJ2-1; 8 bases match TRBD1. Germline V CDR1 and CDR2: KGHSH, LQKENI. The CDR3 has 15 residues. After removal of 5 bases from V and 4 bases from J, the junction contained 7 bases not matched to a gene. The CDR3, as DNA: TGTGCCAGCTCATCCGGACAGGGCCATTACAATGAGCAGTTCTTC. As protein: CASSSGQGHYNEQFF.

V is TRBV18 and J is TRBJ2-1, with 10 positions matching TRBD2. V was pared by 2 bases and J by 9 bases, with 4 bases of the junction left unmatched. The CDR3 totals 14 residues. CDR1 is KGHSH and CDR2 is LQKENI in the germline V gene. In DNA form, the CDR3 reads TGTGCCAGCTCACCAGGGCTAGCGGGAGTTGAGCAGTTCTTC. Protein product: CASSPGLAGVEQFF. The variable domain in full, with the rest retrieved from reference TRBV18 and TRBJ2-1, is NAGVMQNPRHLVRRRGQEARLRCSPMKGHSHVYWYRQLPEEGLKFMVYLQKENIIDESGMPKERFSAEFPKEGPSILRIQQVVRGDSAAYFCASSPGLAGVEQFFGPGTRLTVL.

The chain couples TRBV19 to TRBJ2-6; D is possibly TRBD1 (5 bases). Germline V gene lookup returns CDR1 LNHDA and CDR2 SQIVND (reference sequence). This CDR3 is 13 amino acids long. The CDR3 DNA sequence: TGTGCTACTGGGGCCACAGGGGCCAACGTCCTGACTTTC. Protein: CATGATGANVLTF.